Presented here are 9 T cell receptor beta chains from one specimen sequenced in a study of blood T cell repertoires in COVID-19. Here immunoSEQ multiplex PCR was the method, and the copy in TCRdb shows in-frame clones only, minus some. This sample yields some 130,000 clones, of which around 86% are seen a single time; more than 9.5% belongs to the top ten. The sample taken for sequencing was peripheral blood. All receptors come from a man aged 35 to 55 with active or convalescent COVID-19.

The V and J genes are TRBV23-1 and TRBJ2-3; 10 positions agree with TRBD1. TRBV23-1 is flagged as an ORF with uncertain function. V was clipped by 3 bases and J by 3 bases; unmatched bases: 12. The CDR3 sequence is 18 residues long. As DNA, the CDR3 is TGCGCCAGCAGTCAGCCGCAACCTCCGGGACAGGGGACAGATACGCAGTATTTT. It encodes CASSQPQPPGQGTDTQYF.

CDR3 bases: TGTGCCAGCAGTCCTCTCCAGGGGGCTAAAGAGACCCAGTACTTC. It yields the protein CASSPLQGAKETQYF. The rearrangement links TRBV14 to TRBJ2-5; 8 bases line up with TRBD1. J lost 3 bases, V lost 6 bases, and 9 bases had no gene match. This CDR3 contains 15 residues. Germline V gives CDR1 SGHDN, CDR2 FVKESK. Full variable domain (outside the CDR3, taken from reference TRBV14 and TRBJ2-5): EAGVTQFPSHSVIEKGQTVTLRCDPISGHDNLYWYRRVMGKEIKFLLHFVKESKQDESGMPNNRFLAERTGGTYSTLKVQPAELEDSGVYFCASSPLQGAKETQYFGPGTRLLVL.

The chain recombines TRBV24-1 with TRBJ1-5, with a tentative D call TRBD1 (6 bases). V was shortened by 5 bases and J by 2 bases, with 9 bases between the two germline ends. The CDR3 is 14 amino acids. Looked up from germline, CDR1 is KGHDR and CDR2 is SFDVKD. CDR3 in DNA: TGTGCCACCAGTGCGGGGGGCGGCAATCAGCCCCAGCATTTT. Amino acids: CATSAGGGNQPQHF.

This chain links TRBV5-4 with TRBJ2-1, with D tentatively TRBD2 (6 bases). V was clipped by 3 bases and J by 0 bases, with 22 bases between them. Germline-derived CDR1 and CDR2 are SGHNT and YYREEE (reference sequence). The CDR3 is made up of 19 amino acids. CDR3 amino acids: CASSSGSRAGRSSYNEQFF. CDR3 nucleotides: TGTGCCAGCAGCTCGGGGAGTCGAGCGGGTCGGAGCTCCTACAATGAGCAGTTCTTC.

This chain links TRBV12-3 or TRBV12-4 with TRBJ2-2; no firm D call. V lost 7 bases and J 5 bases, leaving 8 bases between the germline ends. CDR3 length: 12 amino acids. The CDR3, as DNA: TGTGCCAGCATCCTGGCAACCGGGGAGCTGTTTTTT. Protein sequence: CASILATGELFF.

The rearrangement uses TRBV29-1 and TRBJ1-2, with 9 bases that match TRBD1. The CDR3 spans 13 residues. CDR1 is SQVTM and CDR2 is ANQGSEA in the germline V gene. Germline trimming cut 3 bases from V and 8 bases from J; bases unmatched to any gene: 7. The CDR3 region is CSVDLQGAEGYTF. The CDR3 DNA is TGCAGCGTTGACCTACAGGGGGCGGAAGGCTACACCTTC.

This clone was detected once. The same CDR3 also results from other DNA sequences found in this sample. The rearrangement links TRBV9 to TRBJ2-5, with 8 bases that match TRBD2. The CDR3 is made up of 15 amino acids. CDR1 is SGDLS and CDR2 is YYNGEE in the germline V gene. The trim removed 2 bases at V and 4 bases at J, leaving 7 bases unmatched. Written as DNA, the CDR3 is TGTGCCAGCAGCGTCGACTCCGGGAGGGGAGAGACCCAGTACTTC. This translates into CASSVDSGRGETQYF.

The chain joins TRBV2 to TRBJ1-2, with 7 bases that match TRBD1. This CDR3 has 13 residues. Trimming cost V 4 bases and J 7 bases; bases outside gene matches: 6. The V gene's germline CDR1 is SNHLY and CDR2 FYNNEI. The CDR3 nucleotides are TGTGCCAGCAGTGGGGGGACAGAGGGTGGCTACACCTTC. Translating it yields CASSGGTEGGYTF.

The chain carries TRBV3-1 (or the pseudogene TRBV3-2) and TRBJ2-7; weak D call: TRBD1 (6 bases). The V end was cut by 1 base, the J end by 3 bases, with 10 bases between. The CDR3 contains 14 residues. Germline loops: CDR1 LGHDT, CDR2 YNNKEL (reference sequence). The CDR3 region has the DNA TGTGCCAGCAGCCAAGTATCGGACAGCTACGAGCAGTACTTC. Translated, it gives CASSQVSDSYEQYF.